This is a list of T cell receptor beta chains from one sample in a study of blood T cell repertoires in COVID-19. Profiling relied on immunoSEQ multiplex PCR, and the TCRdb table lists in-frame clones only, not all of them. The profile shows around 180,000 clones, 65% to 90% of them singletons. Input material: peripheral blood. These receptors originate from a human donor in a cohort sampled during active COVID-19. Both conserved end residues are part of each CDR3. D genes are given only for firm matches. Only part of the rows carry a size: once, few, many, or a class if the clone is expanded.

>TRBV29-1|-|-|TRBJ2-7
CSVHGGKGETYEQYF
TGCAGCGTTCACGGGGGAAAAGGGGAGACCTACGAGCAGTACTTC
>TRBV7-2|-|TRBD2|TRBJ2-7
CASSPPLAGGVPEQYF
TGTGCCAGCAGCCCCCCACTAGCGGGGGGGGTTCCCGAGCAGTACTTC
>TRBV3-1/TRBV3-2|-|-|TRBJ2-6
CASSPVNSGANVLTF
TGTGCCAGCAGCCCTGTTAACTCTGGGGCCAACGTCCTGACTTTC
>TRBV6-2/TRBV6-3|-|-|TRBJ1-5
CASSYRRDFNQPQHF
TGTGCCAGCAGTTACCGGCGGGATTTTAATCAGCCCCAGCATTTT
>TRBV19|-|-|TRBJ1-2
CASSISGVANYGYTF
TGTGCCAGTAGTATCTCAGGGGTGGCTAACTATGGCTACACCTTC
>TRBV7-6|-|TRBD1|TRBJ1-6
CASSLEDRVNSPLHF
TGTGCCAGCAGCTTAGAGGACAGGGTTAATTCACCCCTCCACTTT
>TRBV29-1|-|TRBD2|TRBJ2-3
CSVFRTSGASTDTQYF
TGCAGCGTATTTAGGACTAGCGGGGCTAGCACAGATACGCAGTATTTT
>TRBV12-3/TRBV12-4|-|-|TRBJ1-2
CASSSDSNYGYTF
TGTGCCAGCAGCTCGGACAGTAACTATGGCTACACCTTC
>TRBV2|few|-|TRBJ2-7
CASILAASSYEQYF
TGTGCCAGCATTTTAGCGGCGAGCTCCTACGAGCAGTACTTC
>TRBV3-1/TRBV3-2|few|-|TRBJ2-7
CASSLEYEQYF
TGTGCCAGCAGCCTGGAGTACGAGCAGTACTTC
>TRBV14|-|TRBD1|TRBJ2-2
CASSHDRVGTGELFF
TGTGCCAGCAGCCACGACAGGGTGGGCACCGGGGAGCTGTTTTTT